The next 18 T cell receptor beta chains were all read from a single sample in a study of blood T cell repertoires in COVID-19 (dated by TCRdb to 2020 to 2022). Receptor amplification or capture employed the immunoSEQ multiplex PCR assay. As stored in TCRdb, this immuneACCESS dataset retains in-frame rearrangements with V and J assigned. A fraction of the clones does not appear; measured against another copy, unresolved V genes explain less than half of the discrepancy, and the remainder lacks a known reason. This sample is represented by 140,000 to 150,000 clones; about 80% of them were singletons. The ten largest clones add up to approximately 40% of the sample. Material: peripheral blood. The receptors stem from a human donor in a cohort sampled during active COVID-19.

The rearrangement uses TRBV21-1 and TRBJ2-5; the D call TRBD1 from the table was never checked on the DNA. TRBV21-1 constitutes a pseudogene. The CDR3 is 14 residues long. The CDR3 DNA follows: TGTGCCAGCAGCACAAAACAGGTCTCCGAGACCCAGTACTTC. It codes for CASSTKQVSETQYF.

The chain uses TRBV12-3 or TRBV12-4 and TRBJ1-1, with no clear D. V lost 6 bases and J 6 bases, leaving 14 bases between the germline ends. The CDR3 sequence is 13 residues long. CDR3 loop: CASSRSSGAEAFF. As DNA, the CDR3 is TGTGCCAGCAGCCGGTCATCCGGGGCTGAAGCTTTCTTT.

The genes are TRBV5-1 and TRBJ1-4; D is possibly TRBD1 (6 bases). This CDR3 is 15 amino acids long. The V gene's germline CDR1 is SGHRS and CDR2 YFSETQ. Deletions cut 4 bases from V and 7 bases from J, with 17 bases between. CDR3: CASSPEGGRIEKLFF. The CDR3 DNA reads TGCGCCAGCAGCCCTGAGGGGGGGCGCATTGAAAAACTGTTTTTT.

This chain connects TRBV30 to TRBJ1-1; weak D call: TRBD1 (6 bases). Germline CDR1 reads GTSNPN; CDR2 reads SVGIG (reference sequence). The germline V and J ends were trimmed by 5 bases and 11 bases, with 21 bases remaining between them. This CDR3 comprises 13 residues. The chain's CDR3 is CAWSGTTWGYAFF. Here the CDR3 DNA reads TGTGCCTGGTCCGGGACAACCTGGGGGTACGCTTTCTTT.

The chain is built from TRBV10-3 and TRBJ1-2, with D perhaps TRBD1 (6 bases). CDR3 size: 14 residues. In germline, CDR1 is ENHRY, CDR2 SYGVKD. The V gene lost 4 bases and the J gene lost 12 bases, with 21 bases spanning the gap. The chain's CDR3 is CAISARLDRALHTF. CDR3 DNA: TGTGCCATCAGTGCTCGTTTGGACAGAGCGCTCCACACCTTC.

This chain uses TRBV7-9 with TRBJ2-3; D is possibly TRBD2 (5 bases). V lost 11 bases and J 5 bases, leaving 11 bases between the germline ends. Germline CDR1 SEHNR, CDR2 FQNEAQ (reference sequence). The CDR3 length is 11 residues. This chain's CDR3 is CAGGGGDTQYF. The DNA for the CDR3 is TGTGCCGGAGGTGGCGGAGATACGCAGTATTTT.

V is TRBV5-4 and J is TRBJ1-2, with D perhaps TRBD1 (5 bases). V dropped 0 bases and J dropped 2 bases, with 5 bases sitting between them. In germline, CDR1 is SGHNT, CDR2 YYREEE (reference sequence). This CDR3 is 13 amino acids long. This chain's CDR3 is CASSLEGNYGYTF. The CDR3, as DNA: TGTGCCAGCAGCTTGGAGGGGAACTATGGCTACACCTTC.

This chain uses TRBV25-1 with TRBJ2-3; a weak D match, TRBD2 (5 bases). V was trimmed by 1 base and J by 1 base, leaving 9 bases between them. This CDR3 is 15 amino acids long. Germline CDR1 and CDR2: MGHDK and SYGVNS. The chain's CDR3 is CASSEFMGGTDTQYF. The CDR3 DNA follows: TGTGCCAGCAGTGAATTCATGGGAGGCACAGATACGCAGTATTTT.

CDR3 region: CASSPEQWETQYF. As DNA, the CDR3 is TGTGCCAGCTCACCGGAACAGTGGGAGACCCAGTACTTC. The V gene is TRBV18, the J gene TRBJ2-5; no firm D call. Between the trimmed V and J ends, which lost 3 bases and 5 bases, there was a span of 10 bases. Germline CDR1 and CDR2: KGHSH and LQKENI. This CDR3 is built from 13 residues. Combining the CDR3 with reference TRBV18 and TRBJ2-5 gives the whole variable domain NAGVMQNPRHLVRRRGQEARLRCSPMKGHSHVYWYRQLPEEGLKFMVYLQKENIIDESGMPKERFSAEFPKEGPSILRIQQVVRGDSAAYFCASSPEQWETQYFGPGTRLLVL.

The J gene is TRBJ2-1, the V gene TRBV10-3; D perhaps matches TRBD2 (6 bases). CDR3 length equals 14 residues. The ends were cut back, 10 bases at V and 7 bases at J, with 20 bases in the middle. Germline assignment: CDR1 ENHRY and CDR2 SYGVKD. Written as DNA, the CDR3 is TGTGCCACGGACGGAGGGCCCGTATCTAATGAGCAGTTCTTC. It specifies CATDGGPVSNEQFF.

This chain's CDR3 is CASSLGQGLSPLHF. For the CDR3, the DNA is TGCGCCAGCAGCTTGGGACAGGGTTTGTCACCCCTCCACTTT. This sequence joins TRBV5-1 and TRBJ1-6, with 7 nucleotides matching TRBD1. The V gene's germline CDR1 is SGHRS and CDR2 YFSETQ. There are 14 residues in the CDR3. V was pared by 0 bases and J by 10 bases, with 4 bases of the junction left unmatched.

This rearrangement joins TRBV19 to TRBJ1-6, with 7 nucleotides matching TRBD1. J gave up 5 bases and V 0 bases, and 7 bases lay outside the gene matches. CDR1 and CDR2 (germline): LNHDA, SQIVND (reference sequence). This CDR3 has 17 residues. CDR3 in DNA: TGTGCCAGTAGTATAGATCTTAGACAGGGTGATAATTCACCCCTCCACTTT. Amino acid sequence: CASSIDLRQGDNSPLHF.

V usage is TRBV5-8 and J usage is TRBJ1-5; 9 bases are a match to TRBD1. With 4 bases clipped from V and 5 bases from J, the junction kept 19 bases outside the gene matches. The CDR3 has 19 residues. CDR1 SGHTS and CDR2 YDEGEE come from the germline V gene. The CDR3 region has the DNA TGTGCCAGCAGCCTACAAATACAGGGGGCGCGGAGGGGGCATCAGCCCCAGCATTTT. It yields the protein CASSLQIQGARRGHQPQHF.

The chain joins TRBV10-3 to TRBJ1-1; D unresolved. Germline V gives CDR1 ENHRY, CDR2 SYGVKD. There are 13 residues in the CDR3. Trimming pared 7 bases from V and 0 bases from J, leaving 9 bases between. The CDR3 DNA sequence: TGTGCCATCAACTCGGTCATGAACACTGAAGCTTTCTTT. It specifies CAINSVMNTEAFF.

Comments on this clone: Other DNA sequences in this sample translate to the same CDR3. The genes are TRBV5-1 and TRBJ2-5; 15 bases line up with TRBD2. The V segment lost 2 bases and the J segment 3 bases; nucleotides outside the gene matches: 2. CDR3 length equals 16 residues. Germline V gives CDR1 SGHRS, CDR2 YFSETQ. The CDR3 coding sequence is TGCGCCAGCAGCTTAGGACTAGCGGGGGGGAAAGAGACCCAGTACTTC. Protein product: CASSLGLAGGKETQYF.

This clone appeared once. The CDR3: CAISESGGSYTDTQYF. CDR3 nucleotides: TGTGCCATCAGTGAGTCTGGAGGCAGCTACACAGATACGCAGTATTTT. The chain couples TRBV10-3 to TRBJ2-3; D is possibly TRBD2 (5 bases). This CDR3 region has 16 residues. The V end was cut by 0 bases, the J end by 2 bases, with 12 bases between. Germline V lookup: CDR1 ENHRY, CDR2 SYGVKD.

This clone was detected many times. This chain uses TRBV29-1 with TRBJ1-1; perhaps TRBD1 as D (5 bases). Per the germline V gene, CDR1 is SQVTM and CDR2 is ANQGSEA. This CDR3 spans 13 amino acids. With 3 bases removed from V and 3 bases from J, the gap between germline ends came to 11 bases. The CDR3 region has the DNA TGCAGCGTTGATTGGACGGGGGACACTGAAGCTTTCTTT. Translated: CSVDWTGDTEAFF.

This chain joins TRBV3-1 (or the pseudogene TRBV3-2) and TRBJ2-2; 9 nucleotides match TRBD2. Per germline, CDR1 LGHDT and CDR2 YNNKEL (reference sequence). The length of the CDR3 is 16 residues. The ends lost 4 bases at V and 1 base at J; junction bases unmatched: 4. This CDR3 is CASSRGLARNTGELFF. In nucleotides, the CDR3 is TGTGCCAGCAGCCGAGGACTAGCGAGGAACACCGGGGAGCTGTTTTTT.